Below, 12 T cell receptor beta chains from the same sample are listed, as sequenced in a study of cytomegalovirus exposure and HLA in healthy donors. With 60 Vbeta and 13 Jbeta primers, the PCR was carried out. Libraries were prepared by immunoSEQ multiplex PCR; TCRdb keeps only in-frame clonotypes and omits some of them. Of 150,000 to 200,000 clones listed, 84% are singletons. What was sequenced was PBMCs. These receptors all come from a man younger than 45 in good health and CMV-seronegative.

In its sample, this clone was seen once. The sample carries other DNA sequences with the same CDR3. This chain links TRBV5-1 with TRBJ2-5; TRBD2 aligns across 12 bases. The germline CDR1 and CDR2 sequences are SGHRS and YFSETQ. CDR3 length: 15 amino acids. The V segment lost 6 bases and the J segment 4 bases; nucleotides outside the gene matches: 7. The CDR3 loop reads CASTDTTSGGETQYF. The CDR3, as DNA: TGCGCCAGCACCGACACGACTAGCGGGGGAGAGACCCAGTACTTC.

The V call is TRBV4-2, the J call TRBJ2-3; 12 bases align to TRBD2. Losses at the gene ends were 0 bases for V and 3 bases for J; bases not matched to a gene: 4. Germline loops: CDR1 LGHNA, CDR2 YNFKEQ. This CDR3 is 17 amino acids long. CDR3 bases: TGTGCCAGCAGCCAAGAACCTAGCGGGAGGGAGACAGATACGCAGTATTTT. Translation: CASSQEPSGRETDTQYF.

The chain combines TRBV9 with TRBJ2-1, with TRBD1 identical over 9 bases. The CDR3 extends over 15 amino acids. Germline values: CDR1 SGDLS, CDR2 YYNGEE. The V segment lost 3 bases and the J segment 1 base; nucleotides outside the gene matches: 2. CDR3 residues: CASSATGGSYNEQFF. For the CDR3, the DNA is TGTGCCAGCAGCGCGACAGGGGGTTCCTACAATGAGCAGTTCTTC.

The chain is built from TRBV11-2 and TRBJ1-4, with D perhaps matching TRBD1 (6 bases). V was shortened by 5 bases and J by 7 bases, with 17 bases between the two germline ends. The CDR3 runs 15 residues. CDR1 is SGHAT and CDR2 is FQNNGV in the germline V gene. CDR3 nucleotide sequence: TGTGCCAGCAGCCCCGGGCGGACAGACTTTGAAAAACTGTTTTTT. It codes for CASSPGRTDFEKLFF.

The chain combines TRBV15 with TRBJ1-2; D is ambiguous. The CDR3 is 15 amino acids. Germline V gene sequence: CDR1 LNHNV, CDR2 YYDKDF (reference sequence). With 1 base removed from V and 4 bases from J, the gap between germline ends came to 13 bases. The chain's CDR3 is CATSRVTADRYGYTF. In nucleotides, the CDR3 is TGTGCCACCAGCAGAGTCACAGCGGACCGCTATGGCTACACCTTC.

This clone occurred once. The rearrangement joins TRBV10-3 to TRBJ2-3, with TRBD2 identical over 8 bases. V trimming: 6 bases; J trimming: 0 bases; junction bases outside the gene matches: 8. Germline-derived CDR1 and CDR2 are ENHRY and SYGVKD. The CDR3 is 16 residues long. CDR3 bases: TGTGCCATCAGGGTTAAAACTAGCGGCAGCACAGATACGCAGTATTTT. Translation: CAIRVKTSGSTDTQYF.

The CDR3 spells CASSLVLTPGGEQFF. DNA of the CDR3: TGTGCCAGCAGCTTGGTACTGACTCCGGGGGGTGAGCAGTTCTTC. This chain connects TRBV5-4 to TRBJ2-1; 7 bases agree with TRBD2. The V segment lost 0 bases and the J segment 9 bases; nucleotides outside the gene matches: 9. Germline V gene sequence: CDR1 SGHNT, CDR2 YYREEE (reference sequence). The CDR3 covers 15 residues.

The chain recombines TRBV9 with TRBJ2-1; no reliable D call. Looked up from germline, CDR1 is SGDLS and CDR2 is YYNGEE. The V and J ends lost 0 bases and 4 bases respectively, with 14 bases between them. The CDR3 length is 16 residues. The CDR3 spells CASSVGPGSAYNEQFF. The CDR3 DNA sequence: TGTGCCAGCAGCGTAGGGCCCGGGTCAGCGTACAATGAGCAGTTCTTC.

The chain uses TRBV4-1 and TRBJ2-7, with 10 bases aligning to TRBD1. The germline gives CDR1 MGHRA, CDR2 YSYEKL. The ends lost 4 bases at V and 7 bases at J; junction bases unmatched: 10. CDR3 length: 15 residues. CDR3 sequence reads: CASSLRQGASREQYF. CDR3 bases: TGCGCCAGCAGCCTTAGACAGGGGGCTTCGAGGGAGCAGTACTTC.

This sequence joins TRBV15 and TRBJ2-7, with unresolved D. Germline V gene data show CDR1 as LNHNV and CDR2 as YYDKDF (reference sequence). V gave up 3 bases and J gave up 4 bases, with 19 bases separating them. The CDR3 runs to 16 residues. The CDR3 here is CATSRGLDRARYEQYF. CDR3 bases: TGTGCCACCAGCAGGGGCCTCGATCGCGCCCGTTACGAGCAGTACTTC.

Concerning this clone: The sample holds other DNA sequences that translate to the same CDR3. V and J are TRBV27 and TRBJ1-1, with a weak D call TRBD1 (6 bases). Germline CDR1 is MNHEY and CDR2 is SMNVEV (reference sequence). The CDR3 is 12 residues long. V lost 3 bases and J 5 bases, leaving 7 bases between the germline ends. The CDR3 region has the DNA TGTGCCAGCAGTTTCAGGGGTACTGAAGCTTTCTTT. Encoded protein: CASSFRGTEAFF.

In this sample, this clone turned up once. This specimen includes other DNA sequences encoding the same CDR3. The genes are TRBV6-5 and TRBJ1-2; 11 bases fit TRBD1. The germline CDR1 and CDR2 sequences are MNHEY and SVGAGI. V trimming: 0 bases; J trimming: 5 bases; junction bases outside the gene matches: 2. This CDR3 is 15 amino acids long. CDR3 bases: TGTGCCAGCAGTTACTCCGGGACAGGGGGATATGGCTACACCTTC. It codes for CASSYSGTGGYGYTF.